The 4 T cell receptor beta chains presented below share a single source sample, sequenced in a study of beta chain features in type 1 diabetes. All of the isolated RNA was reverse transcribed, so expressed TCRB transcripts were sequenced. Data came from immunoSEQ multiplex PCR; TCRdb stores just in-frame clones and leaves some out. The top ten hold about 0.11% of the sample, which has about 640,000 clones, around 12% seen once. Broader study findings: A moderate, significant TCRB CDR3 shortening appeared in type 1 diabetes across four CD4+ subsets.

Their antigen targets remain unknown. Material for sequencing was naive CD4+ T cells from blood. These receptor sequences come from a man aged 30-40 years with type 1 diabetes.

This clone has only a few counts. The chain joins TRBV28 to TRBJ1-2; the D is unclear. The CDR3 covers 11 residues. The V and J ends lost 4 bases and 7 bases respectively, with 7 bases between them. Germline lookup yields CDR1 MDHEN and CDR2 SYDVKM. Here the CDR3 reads CASSSASGYTF. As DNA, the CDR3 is TGTGCCAGCAGTTCCGCTAGTGGCTACACCTTC.

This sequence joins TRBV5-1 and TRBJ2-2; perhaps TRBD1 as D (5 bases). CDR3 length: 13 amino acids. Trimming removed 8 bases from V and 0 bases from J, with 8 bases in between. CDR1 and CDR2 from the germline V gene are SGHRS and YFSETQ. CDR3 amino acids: CASTTANTGELFF. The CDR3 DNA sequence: TGCGCCAGTACGACAGCGAACACCGGGGAGCTGTTTTTT.

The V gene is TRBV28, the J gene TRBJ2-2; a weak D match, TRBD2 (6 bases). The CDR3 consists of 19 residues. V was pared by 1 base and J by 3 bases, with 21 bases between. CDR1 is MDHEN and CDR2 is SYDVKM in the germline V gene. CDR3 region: CASSLLRNRRGRYTGELFF. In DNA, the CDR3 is TGTGCCAGCAGTTTATTGAGAAATCGGAGGGGTCGTTACACCGGGGAGCTGTTTTTT.

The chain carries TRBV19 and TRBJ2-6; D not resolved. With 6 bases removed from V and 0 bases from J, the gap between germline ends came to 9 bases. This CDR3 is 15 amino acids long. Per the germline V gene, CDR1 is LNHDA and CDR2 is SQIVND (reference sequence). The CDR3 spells CASRGGSSGANVLTF. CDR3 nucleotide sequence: TGTGCCAGTAGGGGTGGAAGCTCTGGGGCCAACGTCCTGACTTTC.